Presented here are 27 T cell receptor beta chains from one specimen sequenced in a study of glioma-infiltrating T cells. Amplification of TCR alpha and beta CDR3 regions from RNA used iRepertoire nested multiplex PCR. TCRdb reprocessed the multiplex PCR reads with MiXCR, giving one entry per CDR3 protein. The sample lists a few hundred thousand distinct CDR3 sequences, around 38% occurring once. Sequencing was done on a sample of glioma tissue, nonneoplastic brain tissue, or PBMCs (not recorded which). All receptors come from a human donor with low-grade glioma or glioblastoma, undergoing nonglioma brain surgery, or in good health (not recorded which).

This clonotype has only a few counts. The chain has TRBV11-2 and TRBJ1-2; TRBD1 might be the D (6 bases). Per germline, CDR1 SGHAT and CDR2 FQNNGV. This CDR3 is 15 amino acids long. V lost 5 bases and J 4 bases, leaving 17 bases between the germline ends. The DNA of the CDR3 is TGTGCCAGCAGCGCGTCAGGGGCGGGGGGCTATGGCTACACCTTC. It specifies CASSASGAGGYGYTF.

This clonotype occurred a few times. V and J are TRBV28 and TRBJ2-7, with 12 bases matching TRBD2. The V and J ends lost 8 bases and 1 base, in that order; junction bases with no gene match: 12. CDR1 and CDR2 (germline): MDHEN, SYDVKM. The length of the CDR3 is 17 residues. CDR3 DNA sequence: TGTGCCAGCTCTCTTGCTAGCGGGAGGGCCTATTCCTACGAGCAGTACTTC. Translated: CASSLASGRAYSYEQYF.

In this sample, this clonotype turned up many times. This chain links TRBV20-1 with TRBJ2-7; TRBD2 is a possible D gene (8 bases). CDR1 is DFQATT and CDR2 is SNEGSKA in the germline V gene (reference sequence). The germline V and J ends were trimmed by 6 bases and 4 bases, with 19 bases remaining between them. The CDR3 length is 14 residues. The DNA of the CDR3 is TGCAGTGCCCATAGCGGGACAGACTGGTACGAGCAGTACTTC. Translating it yields CSAHSGTDWYEQYF.

Details on this clonotype: A much larger clone is a single base away; this may be a read error. This chain links TRBV27 with TRBJ1-5, with 10 bases aligning to TRBD1. V lost 6 bases to trimming and J lost 7 bases; unmatched junction nucleotides: 6. The CDR3 length is 14 residues. Per the germline V gene, CDR1 is MNHEY and CDR2 is SMNVEV (reference sequence). As DNA, the CDR3 is TGTGCCAGCAGACGGGACAGGGGTTCGCAGCCCCAGCATTTT. Protein product: CASRRDRGSQPQHF.

Comments on this clonotype: Since a much larger clone is just one base distant, this may be a read error. The V call is TRBV28, the J call TRBJ2-1, with 9 bases fitting TRBD1. CDR1 and CDR2 (germline): MDHEN, SYDVKM. The CDR3 runs to 15 residues. CDR3 residues: CASSSGQGSYNERFF. The CDR3 DNA is TGTGCCAGCAGCTCGGGACAGGGTTCCTACAATGAGCGGTTCTTC.

This clonotype occurred a few times. CDR3: CASSSEPGGNYGYTF. DNA for the CDR3: TGTGCCAGCAGCTCCGAACCAGGGGGTAACTATGGCTACACCTTC. This chain links TRBV7-2 with TRBJ1-2, with 7 bases identical to TRBD1. The CDR3 has 15 residues. Germline V gene lookup returns CDR1 SGHTA and CDR2 FQGNSA. The V segment lost 4 bases and the J segment 1 base; nucleotides outside the gene matches: 6.

This clonotype was counted ten times or more. J is TRBJ1-1 and V is TRBV6-1; D is unresolved. V was pared by 2 bases and J by 4 bases, with 5 bases between. This CDR3 is built from 12 residues. Germline values: CDR1 MNHNS, CDR2 SASEGT. The CDR3 loop reads CASSERVTEAFF. The CDR3 DNA sequence: TGTGCCAGCAGTGAAAGGGTCACTGAAGCTTTCTTT.

This clonotype was recorded a few times. The chain has TRBV2 and TRBJ1-3; no clear D. Trimming removed 2 bases at V and 4 bases at J, with 3 bases between. Per germline, CDR1 SNHLY and CDR2 FYNNEI. This CDR3 region has 12 residues. CDR3 amino acids: CASSEYGNTIYF. The CDR3 DNA sequence: TGTGCCAGCAGTGAATACGGAAACACCATATATTTT. The full variable domain, its missing parts supplied by reference TRBV2 and TRBJ1-3, is EPEVTQTPSHQVTQMGQEVILRCVPISNHLYFYWYRQILGQKVEFLVSFYNNEISEKSEIFDDQFSVERPDGSNFTLKIRSTKLEDSAMYFCASSEYGNTIYFGEGSWLTVV.

This clonotype was seen ten or more times. The chain links TRBV27 to TRBJ2-1; 9 bases fit TRBD1. V was clipped by 8 bases and J by 6 bases; unmatched bases: 11. This CDR3 is 15 amino acids long. Looked up from germline, CDR1 is MNHEY and CDR2 is SMNVEV (reference sequence). As DNA, the CDR3 is TGTGCCAGCGCCTTATTGGGACAGGGATTCAATGAGCAGTTCTTC. Protein: CASALLGQGFNEQFF.

This chain joins TRBV5-1 and TRBJ1-4; D is undetermined. The germline V and J ends were trimmed by 5 bases and 2 bases, with 10 bases remaining between them. CDR3 size: 14 residues. CDR1 SGHRS and CDR2 YFSETQ come from the germline V gene. Here the CDR3 reads CASSPQVTNEKLFF. As DNA, the CDR3 is TGCGCCAGCAGTCCCCAAGTGACTAATGAAAAACTGTTTTTT.

This clonotype was observed many times. J is TRBJ1-2 and V is TRBV27; D ambiguous. The CDR3 consists of 14 residues. CDR1 MNHEY and CDR2 SMNVEV come from the germline V gene (reference sequence). Trimming stripped 5 bases from V and 2 bases from J, with 12 bases between. The CDR3 protein is CASSPRLRNYGYTF. CDR3 DNA: TGTGCCAGCAGTCCCCGACTGAGAAACTATGGCTACACCTTC.

Details on this clonotype: This may stem from a read error, because a much larger clone lies one nucleotide away. This chain uses TRBV27 with TRBJ1-5; D unclear. CDR1 MNHEY and CDR2 SMNVEV come from the germline V gene (reference sequence). The CDR3 is 12 residues long. The CDR3 DNA sequence: TGTGCCAGCAGTATCCTGGGTCAGCCCCAGAATTTT. The encoded protein is CASSILGQPQNF.

The chain uses TRBV28 and TRBJ2-5; 7 nucleotides match TRBD1. Germline V gene lookup returns CDR1 MDHEN and CDR2 SYDVKM. This CDR3 contains 15 residues. J was trimmed by 5 bases and V by 6 bases; bases with no gene match: 12. CDR3 region: CASRSRGRPGETQYF. In nucleotides, the CDR3 is TGTGCCAGCAGGTCGAGGGGGCGACCGGGGGAGACCCAGTACTTC. Looking up the rest from reference TRBV28 and TRBJ2-5 gives the full variable domain: DVKVTQSSRYLVKRTGEKVFLECVQDMDHENMFWYRQDPGLGLRLIYFSYDVKMKEKGDIPEGYSVSREKKERFSLILESASTNQTSMYLCASRSRGRPGETQYFGPGTRLLVL.

This clonotype was found many times. CDR3 DNA sequence: TGTGCCACCAGCAGGAGGGAGAATGGATGGCAGTACTTC. As protein: CATSRRENGWQYF. This chain connects TRBV15 to TRBJ2-7, with D maybe TRBD2 (5 bases). The CDR3 runs to 13 residues. Trimming took off 3 bases at V and 9 bases at J, with 15 bases between the two ends. Per germline, CDR1 LNHNV and CDR2 YYDKDF (reference sequence). The full variable domain, in which reference TRBV15 and TRBJ2-7 provide the parts outside the CDR3, is DAMVIQNPRYQVTQFGKPVTLSCSQTLNHNVMYWYQQKSSQAPKLLFHYYDKDFNNEADTPDNFQSRRPNTSFCFLDIRSPGLGDTAMYLCATSRRENGWQYFGPGTRLTVT.

This clonotype has a count of ten or more. The V and J genes are TRBV7-9 and TRBJ2-7, with TRBD1 matching over 8 bases. CDR1 is SEHNR, CDR2 FQNEAQ, per germline (reference sequence). V was pared by 4 bases and J by 0 bases, with 5 bases of the junction left unmatched. The CDR3 is 15 amino acids. CDR3 sequence: CASSSTGTGSYEQYF. CDR3 nucleotide sequence: TGTGCCAGCAGCTCAACCGGGACAGGCTCCTACGAGCAGTACTTC.

The chain couples TRBV11-2 to TRBJ1-2; D is unresolved. Germline V lookup: CDR1 SGHAT, CDR2 FQNNGV. This CDR3 region has 13 residues. Trimming removed 2 bases at V and 2 bases at J, with 6 bases between. Here the CDR3 reads CASSLFRNYGYTF. DNA for the CDR3: TGTGCCAGCAGCTTATTCCGGAACTATGGCTACACCTTC.

This clonotype came up a few times. A clone one base away is much larger, so this may be a read error. The chain links TRBV28 to TRBJ2-1; TRBD1 is a possible D gene (6 bases). The germline V gene encodes CDR1 MDHEN and CDR2 SYDVKM. The ends were cut back, 3 bases at V and 4 bases at J, with 13 bases in the middle. This CDR3 has 15 residues. CDR3 region: CASSFPDRSYNEQFF. CDR3 sequence (DNA): TGTGCCAGCAGTTTCCCCGACAGGTCGTACAATGAGCAGTTCTTC.

J is TRBJ2-3 and V is TRBV28; weak D call: TRBD2 (5 bases). V dropped 6 bases and J dropped 7 bases, with 14 bases sitting between them. Germline V gene lookup returns CDR1 MDHEN and CDR2 SYDVKM. CDR3 length equals 13 residues. CDR3 nucleotides: TGTGCCAGCAGCCCCGGGATCAGCAATACGCAGTATTTT. The encoded protein is CASSPGISNTQYF.

Remarks on this clonotype: A much larger clone differs from this one at a single base, so this may be a read error. J is TRBJ2-7 and V is TRBV20-1, with D unclear. V lost 1 base to trimming and J lost 4 bases, with 5 bases between them. The V gene's germline CDR1 is DFQATT and CDR2 SNEGSKA (reference sequence). This CDR3 has 11 residues. The CDR3 nucleotides read TGCAGTGCTAGAGGGCGGTACGAGCAGTACTTC. It codes for CSARGRYEQYF.

This clonotype was detected ten times or more. The chain couples TRBV20-1 to TRBJ2-2, with D perhaps TRBD2 (7 bases). Germline CDR1 is DFQATT and CDR2 is SNEGSKA (reference sequence). There are 13 residues in the CDR3. The CDR3 sequence: CCTRGALGGELFF. The CDR3 DNA follows: TGCTGTACTCGGGGGGCCCTGGGCGGGGAGCTGTTTTTT.

This clonotype occurred a few times. This sequence joins TRBV28 and TRBJ2-1; TRBD2 agrees at 11 bases. CDR3 length: 14 amino acids. Germline V gene data show CDR1 as MDHEN and CDR2 as SYDVKM. V shed 4 bases, J shed 9 bases, and the junction held 5 bases outside the gene matches. The CDR3 bases are TGTGCCAGCAGTTATACTAGCGGGAGTCCTGAGCAGTTCTTC. It specifies CASSYTSGSPEQFF.

The rearrangement joins TRBV19 to TRBJ1-5; tentatively, D is TRBD1 (5 bases). With 3 bases removed from V and 5 bases from J, the gap between germline ends came to 11 bases. CDR1 is LNHDA and CDR2 is SQIVND in the germline V gene (reference sequence). CDR3 length: 14 amino acids. CDR3 in amino acids: CASSMGQGDQPQHF. For the CDR3, the DNA is TGTGCCAGTAGTATGGGCCAGGGAGATCAGCCCCAGCATTTT.

The chain uses TRBV27 and TRBJ2-1, with 9 bases lining up with TRBD2. This CDR3 comprises 14 residues. Germline loops: CDR1 MNHEY, CDR2 SMNVEV (reference sequence). Germline trimming cut 7 bases from V and 8 bases from J; bases unmatched to any gene: 9. The CDR3, as DNA: TGTGCCAGCATGCTGCGGGGGGGGGCCCATGAGCAGTTCTTC. Residues: CASMLRGGAHEQFF.

The gene calls are TRBV6-2 or TRBV6-3 and TRBJ2-7; TRBD2 agrees at 11 bases. V lost 7 bases and J lost 3; bases outside the gene matches: 8. Germline loops: CDR1 MNHEY, CDR2 SVGEGT. This CDR3 spans 15 amino acids. CDR3 DNA: TGTGCCAGCAACCAGGGACTAGCGGCCTTCTACGAGCAGTACTTC. Translated: CASNQGLAAFYEQYF.

V gene TRBV7-2 combines with J gene TRBJ2-5, with 9 bases aligning to TRBD1. The J segment lost 4 bases and the V segment lost 3 bases, leaving 21 bases of the junction unmatched. Per the germline V gene, CDR1 is SGHTA and CDR2 is FQGNSA. There are 20 residues in the CDR3. The CDR3 protein is CASSFPFTPGQGLNGETQYF. CDR3 sequence (DNA): TGTGCCAGCAGCTTCCCTTTCACCCCTGGACAGGGGCTTAATGGAGAGACCCAGTACTTC.

This clonotype was counted only a few times. This chain connects TRBV7-8 to TRBJ1-1, with D unresolved. CDR3 length: 13 amino acids. Trimming shortened V by 5 bases and J by 4 bases, and 11 bases separated the two germline ends. CDR1 and CDR2 from the germline V gene are SGHVS and FQNEAQ. The CDR3 region has the DNA TGTGCCAGCAGCCCCGGCCCCGGCACTGAAGCTTTCTTT. Protein sequence: CASSPGPGTEAFF. Full variable domain (missing parts from reference TRBV7-8 and TRBJ1-1): GAGVSQSPRYKVAKRGQDVALRCDPISGHVSLFWYQQALGQGPEFLTYFQNEAQLDKSGLPSDRFFAERPEGSVSTLKIQRTQQEDSAVYLCASSPGPGTEAFFGQGTRLTVV.

Of note for this clonotype: A much larger clone lies a single base off, so this may be a read error. The V call is TRBV25-1, the J call TRBJ1-1, with D maybe TRBD1 (6 bases). CDR3 length equals 15 residues. V was trimmed by 3 bases and J by 5 bases, leaving 16 bases between them. Per the germline V gene, CDR1 is MGHDK and CDR2 is SYGVNS. DNA for the CDR3: TGTGCCAGCAGTGAGCCGGGACACCCGGGGACTGAAGCTTTCTTT. It is translated as CASSEPGHPGTEAFF.